Included here is one TCR beta chain sequence, with context. Antigen: not known. This sample stems from a study of shared clonotypes between healthy human individuals. At the level of the study: Each donor's CD4 naive and CD4 memory cells filled three plates apiece, CD8 naive two, and CD8 memory one. The study, taken as a whole, reports: Clonotypes that were shared across a handful of donors made up around 5% of naive CD4 clonotypes. Generation probabilities were higher for clonotypes shared across all four sorted-subset donors than for unshared ones.

The repertoire was sequenced with immunoSEQ multiplex PCR; TCRdb's copy has only in-frame clones and lacks some. The sample has approximately 720,000 clones; approximately 79% are singletons. CDR1 is SQVTM, CDR2 ANQGSEA, per germline. Trimming removed 5 bases from V and 5 bases from J, with 21 bases in between. The CDR3 is 15 residues long. The sample comprised memory CD4+ T cells sorted from blood. Subset meaning: CD45RA-negative fraction. The receptor's source is a woman in her 30s in good health. J is TRBJ2-5 and V is TRBV29-1; D remains ambiguous. The CDR3 reads CSVSSPRHHGETQYF. The CDR3, as DNA: TGCAGCGTTTCGAGCCCGAGACACCATGGGGAGACCCAGTACTTC.